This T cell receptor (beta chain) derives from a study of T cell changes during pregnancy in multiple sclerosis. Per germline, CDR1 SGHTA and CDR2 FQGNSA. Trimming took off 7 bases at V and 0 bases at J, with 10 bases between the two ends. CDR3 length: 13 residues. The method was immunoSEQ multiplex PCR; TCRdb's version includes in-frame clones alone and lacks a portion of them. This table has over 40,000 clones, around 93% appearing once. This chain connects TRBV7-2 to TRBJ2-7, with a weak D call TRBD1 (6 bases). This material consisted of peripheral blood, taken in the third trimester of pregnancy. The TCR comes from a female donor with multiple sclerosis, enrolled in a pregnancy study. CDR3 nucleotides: TGTGCCAGCAACGGACAGCTCTCCTACGAGCAGTACTTC. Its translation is CASNGQLSYEQYF.